Detailed here is one TCR beta chain. The record originates from a study of human T cells and chemical hapten exposure. V lost 4 bases to trimming and J lost 9 bases, with 21 bases between them. The CDR3 contains 15 residues. Per the germline V gene, CDR1 is LNHDA and CDR2 is SQIVND (reference sequence). RNA extraction used unfractionated whole blood as the source of total RNA. Original handling: The median was around 89,000 TCRs per sample, ranging roughly 23,224 to 750,000. TCRdb used MiXCR to reprocess the 5' RACE reads, holding one entry per CDR3 protein. What appears here as the V and J calls and clone size reflects TCRdb's work, not the paper's. The sample has roughly 110,000 distinct CDR3 sequences; 19% are singletons.

The sequence was collected from a human donor in good health. The chain uses TRBV19 and TRBJ2-5; D is unresolved. CDR3 sequence reads: CASSSSGSQGKSQYF. For the CDR3, the DNA is TGTGCCAGTAGTAGCTCCGGGTCCCAAGGGAAGTCCCAGTACTTC. Drawing the rest from reference TRBV19 and TRBJ2-5, the complete variable domain is DGGITQSPKYLFRKEGQNVTLSCEQNLNHDAMYWYRQDPGQGLRLIYYSQIVNDFQKGDIAEGYSVSREKKESFPLTVTSAQKNPTAFYLCASSSSGSQGKSQYFGPGTRLLVL.